This T cell receptor beta chain was identified during a study of T cell responses to AZD1222 COVID-19 vaccine (dated by TCRdb to the early 2020s). Background for the entire study: Because spike-specific TCR depth and breadth did not differ between the two schedules, AZD1222 recipients who got a second dose at roughly 4 weeks were pooled with those who got a second dose at roughly 12 weeks. A total of about 250 trial participants underwent TCR sequencing, of whom more than 200 had received two doses of AZD1222 and about 26 had received two doses of the MenACWY control vaccine. Trial participants were enrolled by age into subgroups of 18-55, 56-69 and 70-plus years, and around 150, 28 and 57 TCR-sequenced participants, respectively, were included in these subgroups.

According to the study, the label for this sample's time point signals: baseline before first vaccination. Vaccinee samples were obtained from the UK trials COV001 and COV002, which included a single-blind randomized controlled phase 2/3 trial of AZD1222 (ChAdOx1 nCoV-19) in healthy adults. Trial participant PBMC samples were collected at day 0 and day 28 after the second dose for TCRbeta chain sequencing. Study-level results and caveats: The 56-69-year group was small, and its depth increase did not reach significance, likely because of low power. Epitopes outside the regions mutated in the B.1.351 and B.1.1.7 variants were reportedly recognized by nearly half of the unique spike-specific TCRs. Participants were mostly white British, with more females than males. The authors suggested clonal diversity may have been underestimated. Conclusions about previously exposed vaccinees are limited because only 6 or 7 AZD1222 recipients were SARS-CoV-2 seropositive at baseline. The vaccine-associated CD4 TCRs covered the entire spike protein, and the dominant responses fell in regions 160-218 and 743-854. A significant rise in spike-specific TCR breadth and depth was observed after two AZD1222 doses relative to day 0 and relative to MenACWY recipients. Because no day 14 peak-response samples were available, repertoires were characterized only after the peak T cell response.

As regards this clone: The antigen it recognizes is unknown. Base qualities are not provided; no much larger clone lies one nucleotide away.

The CDR3 regions of human TCRbeta chains were analyzed by immunosequencing. The original pipeline was this. TCRs in the repertoires were matched against a reference library of SARS-CoV-2-specific TCRs that had been generated with the MIRA antigen-specificity platform. Breadth was defined as the fraction of unique TCRs that were SARS-CoV-2-associated, and depth was defined as the fraction of total T cells that were SARS-CoV-2-associated. Each spike-specific TCR was assigned to its reactive spike region and to a CD4 or CD8 class using the MIRA data. Log10-transformed breadth and depth values were compared by one-way ANOVA with Sidak's multiple comparisons tests. The source is immuneACCESS, and TCRdb retained only in-frame sequences with V and J called. Part of the clones is not carried over; for the studies checked, unresolved V genes explain less than half of this, and the remainder is unexplained. V and J calls plus clone size are reproduced from that table; the DNA served to infer D and trimming. The sample table lists about 160,000 clones, 94% of them with a count of one. About 1.3% of the sample rests with the top ten.

The CDR3 has 15 amino acids, counting the end cysteine and phenylalanine. Only CDR3 DNA remains: 45 bases, in frame from the first base. CDR1 and CDR2 (LNHDA, SQIVND) derive from the germline V gene (reference sequence). V is clipped by 6 bases and J by 9 bases, and the sequence between their germline boundaries is 21 bases long. The sample was peripheral blood, taken on day 0 of AZD1222 vaccination. The chain joins TRBV19 to TRBJ2-1, with a tentative D gene TRBD2 over 6 matching bases. The clonotype was recovered from an adult in good health. The base sequence is TGTGCCAGTAGCAGGCTTGCGGCCCCCGGGGGTGAGCAGTTCTTC. Protein translation: CASSRLAAPGGEQFF.